The rows below give T cell receptor beta chains drawn from one sample of a study of vaccination and CD4 T cells after COVID-19. TCRdb fed the PCR reads into MiXCR, producing one record per CDR3 protein. Of about 21,000 distinct CDR3 sequences detected, around 57% appear once; the ten largest clones hold just under 1%. The specimen was CD4+ T cells from blood, collected before SARS-CoV-2 vaccination. These receptors all come from a human donor who had recovered from COVID-19. Both conserved end residues are part of each CDR3. A D gene is named only where the DNA matches it firmly. The size of a clone is reported for some rows only, either as once, few or many, or as a class for expanded clones.

d_gene	v_gene	abundance	j_gene	CDR3aa	CDR3nt
TRBD2	TRBV24-1	NA	TRBJ2-5	CATSDSIAGGQETQYF	TGTGCCACCAGTGACTCAATAGCGGGTGGGCAGGAGACCCAGTACTTC
NA	TRBV6-1	few	TRBJ1-5	CVSREGNQPQHF	TGTGTCAGCAGGGAGGGGAATCAGCCCCAGCATTTT
TRBD2	TRBV2	few	TRBJ2-1	CASSWREGQNEQFF	TGTGCCAGCTCCTGGCGGGAGGGCCAAAATGAGCAGTTCTTC
TRBD1	TRBV7-2	NA	TRBJ2-6	CASSKSGTGYSGANVLTF	TGTGCCAGCAGCAAATCCGGGACAGGGTACTCTGGGGCCAACGTCCTGACTTTC
NA	TRBV15	NA	TRBJ2-5	CATSRDWGRAQETQYF	TGTGCCACCAGCAGAGATTGGGGCAGGGCTCAAGAGACCCAGTACTTC
TRBD1	TRBV7-3	NA	TRBJ1-4	CASSPKQGPGEKLFF	TGTGCCAGCAGCCCGAAACAGGGGCCGGGTGAAAAACTGTTTTTT
TRBD2	TRBV7-2	few	TRBJ2-3	CASSLGAGWVGDTQYF	TGTGCCAGCAGCTTAGGAGCGGGATGGGTTGGAGATACGCAGTATTTT
NA	TRBV20-1	NA	TRBJ1-5	CSARAAADNQPQHF	TGCAGTGCTAGAGCGGCAGCTGATAATCAGCCCCAGCATTTT
TRBD2	TRBV11-1	NA	TRBJ2-1	CASSLGFAAGLAVINEQFF	TGTGCCAGCAGCTTAGGTTTTGCGGCGGGACTAGCGGTAATAAATGAGCAGTTCTTC
NA	TRBV7-8	NA	TRBJ2-7	CASSENGGYYEQYF	TGTGCCAGCAGCGAGAATGGGGGTTACTACGAGCAGTACTTC
NA	TRBV7-6	few	TRBJ2-5	CASSLGFGPQETQYF	TGTGCCAGCAGCTTAGGGTTTGGGCCACAAGAGACCCAGTACTTC
NA	TRBV20-1	NA	TRBJ2-7	CSARSGHEQYF	TGCAGTGCTAGGTCGGGGCACGAGCAGTACTTC
NA	TRBV20-1	NA	TRBJ1-2	CSATDKNYGYTF	TGCAGTGCTACCGACAAGAACTATGGCTACACCTTC
NA	TRBV20-1	NA	TRBJ1-2	CSASFNYGYTF	TGCAGTGCTAGCTTCAACTATGGCTACACCTTC
NA	TRBV28	NA	TRBJ2-3	CASNRDLEDTQYF	TGTGCCAGCAACCGGGACTTAGAAGATACGCAGTATTTT
TRBD2	TRBV7-2	few	TRBJ2-5	CASSRSGTSGETQYF	TGTGCCAGCAGCCGCTCCGGGACTAGTGGCGAGACCCAGTACTTC
NA	TRBV6-2/TRBV6-3	few	TRBJ1-2	CASGRANYGYTF	TGTGCCAGCGGCAGAGCTAACTATGGCTACACCTTC
TRBD1	TRBV20-1	once	TRBJ2-2	CSAVSPGTGNTGELFF	TGCAGTGCCGTATCCCCCGGGACAGGGAACACCGGGGAGCTGTTTTTT
TRBD1	TRBV2	NA	TRBJ2-7	CASSRQGAGYEQYF	TGTGCCAGCAGTCGACAGGGGGCGGGCTACGAGCAGTACTTC
NA	TRBV20-1	NA	TRBJ2-2	CSARSGDPNTGELFF	TGCAGTGCTAGATCGGGAGACCCAAACACCGGGGAGCTGTTTTTT
NA	TRBV6-1	few	TRBJ1-5	CASSDRQLVQPQHF	TGTGCCAGCAGCGACAGACAGCTCGTCCAGCCCCAGCATTTT
TRBD2	TRBV7-7	few	TRBJ2-3	CASSLGLAGGTQYF	TGTGCCAGCAGCTTAGGGCTAGCGGGAGGTACGCAGTATTTT
NA	TRBV18	NA	TRBJ2-5	CASSPLPGDETQYF	TGTGCCAGCTCGCCCCTGCCGGGGGATGAGACCCAGTACTTC
NA	TRBV19	NA	TRBJ2-1	CASLGVMDNEQFF	TGTGCCAGTTTGGGGGTAATGGACAATGAGCAGTTCTTC
NA	TRBV6-2/TRBV6-3	NA	TRBJ1-6	CASSDSRDSPLHF	TGTGCCAGCAGCGACAGCCGCGATTCACCCCTCCACTTT
NA	TRBV21-1	NA	TRBJ1-3	CASSRRNTIYF	TGTGCCAGCAGCAGGAGAAACACCATATATTTT
NA	TRBV7-8	NA	TRBJ2-7	CASSLITSYTYEQYF	TGTGCCAGCAGCTTAATTACTAGCTATACCTACGAGCAGTACTTC
NA	TRBV14	NA	TRBJ1-5	CASSQNLAEPQHF	TGTGCCAGCAGCCAAAACCTGGCGGAGCCCCAGCATTTT
NA	TRBV7-3	once	TRBJ1-1	CASSSLGENTEAFF	TGTGCCAGCAGCTCGCTTGGGGAGAACACTGAAGCTTTCTTT
NA	TRBV10-2	NA	TRBJ2-7	CASRQGLGVFYEQYF	TGCGCCAGCAGGCAGGGGCTGGGAGTCTTCTACGAGCAGTACTTC
TRBD1	TRBV2	NA	TRBJ2-7	CASRGQGTDEQYF	TGTGCCAGCAGGGGACAGGGTACCGACGAGCAGTACTTC
NA	TRBV20-1	NA	TRBJ1-2	CSATDPNMYGYTF	TGCAGTGCTACGGACCCGAATATGTATGGCTACACCTTC
TRBD1	TRBV7-9	NA	TRBJ2-7	CASSFQGARSYEQYF	TGTGCCAGCAGCTTTCAGGGGGCCAGGTCCTACGAGCAGTACTTC
TRBD2	TRBV20-1	NA	TRBJ2-7	CSASGILVAGGLGSYEQYF	TGCAGTGCTAGCGGTATATTAGTAGCGGGAGGCCTCGGCTCCTACGAGCAGTACTTC
NA	TRBV27	few	TRBJ1-6	CASRRRHRASDSPLHF	TGTGCCAGCCGGCGCCGGCACAGGGCGAGTGATTCACCCCTCCACTTT
TRBD1	TRBV28	NA	TRBJ1-1	CASSLRQGTEAFF	TGTGCCAGCAGCCTGCGACAGGGCACTGAAGCTTTCTTT
NA	TRBV10-3	NA	TRBJ2-2	CAISESHNLNTGELFF	TGTGCCATCAGTGAGTCACACAATTTAAACACCGGGGAGCTGTTTTTT
NA	TRBV5-6	NA	TRBJ2-5	CASSNSQLYQETQYF	TGTGCCAGCAGCAACTCCCAACTGTACCAAGAGACCCAGTACTTC
NA	TRBV24-1	NA	TRBJ1-2	CATSASGGRGYTF	TGTGCCACCAGTGCTTCGGGGGGCCGGGGCTACACCTTC
NA	TRBV6-2/TRBV6-3	NA	TRBJ1-5	CATNDRDNQPQHF	TGTGCCACCAATGACAGAGATAATCAGCCCCAGCATTTT
TRBD2	TRBV7-2	NA	TRBJ2-1	CASSPNSGNLFNEQFF	TGTGCCAGCAGCCCTAATAGCGGGAACTTATTCAATGAGCAGTTCTTC
NA	TRBV5-4	NA	TRBJ2-5	CASSFGWQRGETQYF	TGTGCCAGCAGCTTTGGGTGGCAGCGAGGGGAGACCCAGTACTTC
TRBD2	TRBV20-1	NA	TRBJ2-5	CSASGLAGGGETQYF	TGCAGTGCTAGTGGGTTAGCGGGAGGAGGAGAGACCCAGTACTTC
TRBD1	TRBV2	NA	TRBJ1-5	CASRDRGNQPQHF	TGTGCCAGCCGGGACAGGGGAAATCAGCCCCAGCATTTT
NA	TRBV20-1	NA	TRBJ2-5	CSARDPSRGWETQYF	TGCAGTGCTAGAGATCCTAGTCGGGGGTGGGAGACCCAGTACTTC
TRBD2	TRBV7-6	NA	TRBJ2-7	CASSPRTSGTYEQYF	TGTGCCAGCAGCCCTCGGACTAGCGGAACCTACGAGCAGTACTTC
NA	TRBV6-1	NA	TRBJ2-1	CASSQTGIAQFF	TGTGCCAGCAGTCAGACTGGAATCGCGCAGTTCTTC
NA	TRBV7-2	NA	TRBJ1-5	CASSVSGNQPQHF	TGTGCCAGCAGCGTCTCAGGGAATCAGCCCCAGCATTTT
TRBD2	TRBV20-1	few	TRBJ2-3	CSVRAGGADTQYF	TGCAGTGTGCGGGCGGGAGGAGCAGATACGCAGTATTTT
NA	TRBV7-3	few	TRBJ1-2	CASSLRAEEDYGYTF	TGTGCCAGCAGCTTAAGGGCCGAAGAAGACTATGGCTACACCTTC
NA	TRBV28	few	TRBJ1-5	CASSSNQGNQPQHF	TGTGCCAGCAGTTCGAATCAGGGGAATCAGCCCCAGCATTTT
NA	TRBV7-6	NA	TRBJ2-7	CASSLVVNYEQYF	TGTGCCAGCAGCTTAGTGGTAAACTACGAGCAGTACTTC
NA	TRBV28	few	TRBJ2-1	CASSPLIEGNNEQFF	TGTGCCAGCAGTCCCCTCATAGAGGGCAACAATGAGCAGTTCTTC
NA	TRBV7-7	NA	TRBJ2-3	CASSPDTGGLTSTDTQYF	TGTGCTAGCAGCCCGGATACTGGGGGGCTTACTAGCACAGATACGCAGTATTTT
NA	TRBV20-1	few	TRBJ1-2	CSARDPSWTTSNYGYTF	TGCAGTGCTAGAGATCCTTCTTGGACCACTTCTAACTATGGCTACACCTTC
NA	TRBV12-3/TRBV12-4	once	TRBJ1-6	CASSLGGNSPLHF	TGTGCCAGCAGTTTAGGCGGGAATTCACCCCTCCACTTT
NA	TRBV6-4	once	TRBJ2-7	CASSEGPSYEQYF	TGTGCCAGCAGTGAGGGACCGAGCTACGAGCAGTACTTC
TRBD2	TRBV19	NA	TRBJ2-3	CASSTLAGTTDTQYF	TGTGCCAGTAGTACCCTAGCGGGAACGACAGATACGCAGTATTTT
TRBD2	TRBV5-1	NA	TRBJ2-1	CASSSAAGLAGGDEQFF	TGCGCCAGCAGCTCGGCAGCGGGGCTAGCGGGAGGCGATGAGCAGTTCTTC
NA	TRBV27	NA	TRBJ2-5	CASSLSGRSQETQYF	TGTGCCAGCAGTTTATCGGGCAGAAGCCAAGAGACCCAGTACTTC